The rows below give T cell receptor beta chains drawn from one sample of a study of blood T cell repertoires in COVID-19. Assay: immunoSEQ multiplex PCR; the TCRdb copy retains only in-frame clones and omits some. The table records 450,000 to 500,000 clones, approximately 83% of them present only once. Material for sequencing was peripheral blood. All receptors derive from a human donor in a cohort sampled during active COVID-19. Each CDR3 is given with its conserved first and last residue.

j_call v_call cdr3_aa
TRBJ2-2 TRBV28 CASNSQENTGELFF
TRBJ1-6 TRBV6-1 CASSEARLPNSPLHF
TRBJ1-4 TRBV19 CASSIPRTGANEKLFF
TRBJ2-7 TRBV19 CASSIKGGSNEQYF
TRBJ2-3 TRBV7-2 CASSLVQGTQYF
TRBJ2-3 TRBV6-6 CASSYDRGPTDTQYF
TRBJ2-7 TRBV7-9 CASSALAGDYEQYF
TRBJ1-1 TRBV2 CASSLQGIHTEAFF
TRBJ1-1 TRBV28 CASSLGGQSTEAFF
TRBJ2-1 TRBV18 CASSQGLEPNEQFF
TRBJ2-7 TRBV7-9 CASSYPSGGRYEQYF
TRBJ2-2 TRBV18 CASSLDRVTGELFF
TRBJ2-7 TRBV7-2 CASSPGTSGRLYF
TRBJ2-3 TRBV27 CASSFTGERVSDTQYF
TRBJ2-2 TRBV7-9 CASSWPTGGGTGELFF
TRBJ1-2 TRBV7-8 CASTPDRDVYGYTF
TRBJ1-6 TRBV28 CASRRQGTNSPLHF
TRBJ1-4 TRBV15 CATLPGFQARSNEKLFF
TRBJ2-4 TRBV19 CASRIPTQALILANIQYF
TRBJ2-3 TRBV11-3 CASSLGRSTDTQYF
TRBJ2-1 TRBV18 CASSPSGGSYNEQFF
TRBJ2-2 TRBV30 CAWIKLRLAGGDTGELFF
TRBJ1-4 TRBV18 CASSPIPDRGNEKLFF
TRBJ2-5 TRBV4-1 CASSQDVGQLETQYF
TRBJ2-7 TRBV27 CASTPLWASGYSYEQYF
TRBJ1-1 TRBV25-1 CASRQALGTEAFF
TRBJ2-1 TRBV5-1 CASRSEAGVSYNEQFF
TRBJ2-7 TRBV5-1 CASQGGEGSSYEQYF
TRBJ2-7 TRBV27 CASSLSGQGARYEQYF
TRBJ2-1 TRBV5-1 CASSLGPLAGSGDEQFF
TRBJ2-7 TRBV25-1 CASSGDYYEQYF
TRBJ2-2 TRBV12-3/TRBV12-4 CARRTGDTGELFF
TRBJ2-1 TRBV15 CATSRDRGTYNEQFF
TRBJ1-4 TRBV7-9 CASSFGTGSPTNEKLFF
TRBJ1-4 TRBV28 CASSLGTPGFEKLFF
TRBJ1-1 TRBV7-2 CASTPTGRSAFF
TRBJ2-1 TRBV19 CASSIEGTGSNEQFF
TRBJ1-4 TRBV15 CATSRDRPGRQKLFF
TRBJ2-1 TRBV18 CASSPSRGEQFF
TRBJ2-7 TRBV7-8 CASSLVGGVSGSPSF
TRBJ2-1 TRBV7-3 CASSADLAGGLNEQFF
TRBJ2-5 TRBV2 CASSGQGAKETQYF
TRBJ1-5 TRBV7-2 CASSSHRDNQPQHF
TRBJ2-1 TRBV7-8 CASSLAREGYNEQFF
TRBJ1-1 TRBV14 CASSLSRGTEAFF
TRBJ2-1 TRBV9 CASSVVDAGGGEQFF
TRBJ1-3 TRBV7-8 CASSWGQDRSGNTIYF
TRBJ2-7 TRBV6-5 CASSLDRDSYEQYF